The 6 T cell receptor beta chains listed next were all sequenced from one sample in a study of T-cell memory formation after mild COVID-19. TCRdb reanalysed the 5' RACE reads using MiXCR and keeps one entry per CDR3 protein. Found here are 250,000 or so distinct CDR3 sequences, roughly 10% of them singletons; the top ten hold roughly 21%. Material for sequencing was PBMCs or a T cell subset sorted from them (not recorded which). The origin of the receptors is a man aged 18 to 30 who had mild COVID-19 (a few samples of this study predate the infection). Cell type and time point are not known.

This clonotype was seen only a few times. The J gene is TRBJ1-1, the V gene TRBV4-3; TRBD1 might be the D (5 bases). The CDR3 runs to 14 residues. From germline, CDR1 is LGHNA and CDR2 YSLEER. The V gene lost 3 bases and the J gene lost 3 bases, with 11 bases spanning the gap. The CDR3: CASSHRVYDTEAFF. In DNA, the CDR3 is TGCGCCAGCAGCCACAGGGTGTACGACACTGAAGCTTTCTTT.

This clonotype was observed a few times. The CDR3 sequence is CASTSGEDHSPLHF. CDR3 bases: TGCGCCAGCACATCCGGGGAGGACCATTCACCCCTCCACTTT. The V call is TRBV5-1, the J call TRBJ1-6, with unresolved D. Trimming removed 6 bases at V and 8 bases at J, with 15 bases between. Germline CDR1 reads SGHRS; CDR2 reads YFSETQ. CDR3 size: 14 residues.

The chain carries TRBV10-3 and TRBJ2-7, with TRBD1 identical over 9 bases. V lost 0 bases, J lost 1 base, and 1 base stayed unmatched. CDR3 length: 15 amino acids. In germline, CDR1 is ENHRY, CDR2 SYGVKD. CDR3 DNA sequence: TGTGCCATCAGTGAGTCGGACAGGGGATCCTACGAGCAGTACGTC. Translating it yields CAISESDRGSYEQYV.

This clonotype came up many times. The V gene is TRBV4-3, the J gene TRBJ2-7, with D possibly TRBD1 on 6 matching bases. V lost 0 bases and J lost 4, with 7 bases in between. The CDR3 consists of 13 residues. Germline V gene sequence: CDR1 LGHNA, CDR2 YSLEER. The CDR3 DNA follows: TGCGCCAGCAGCCAAGAAACAGGGTACGAGCAGTACGTC. Its translation is CASSQETGYEQYV.

The CDR3 region has the DNA TGTGCCAGCAGCCCAGGACAGGTTTTGGGTCAGGACGAGCAGTACGTC. It translates to CASSPGQVLGQDEQYV. The chain carries TRBV6-2 or TRBV6-3 and TRBJ2-7; TRBD1 agrees at 7 bases. V lost 6 bases to trimming and J lost 5 bases; unmatched junction nucleotides: 16. The CDR3 has 16 residues. Per the germline V gene, CDR1 is MNHEY and CDR2 is SVGEGT.

V is TRBV24-1 and J is TRBJ2-1; 10 nucleotides line up with TRBD1. The CDR3 contains 16 residues. V lost 2 bases and J lost 6; bases outside the gene matches: 6. CDR1 is KGHDR, CDR2 SFDVKD, per germline. The CDR3 bases are TGTGCCACCAGTGATTCCCGGGACAGGGGTACCAATGAGCAGTTCTTC. It translates to CATSDSRDRGTNEQFF.